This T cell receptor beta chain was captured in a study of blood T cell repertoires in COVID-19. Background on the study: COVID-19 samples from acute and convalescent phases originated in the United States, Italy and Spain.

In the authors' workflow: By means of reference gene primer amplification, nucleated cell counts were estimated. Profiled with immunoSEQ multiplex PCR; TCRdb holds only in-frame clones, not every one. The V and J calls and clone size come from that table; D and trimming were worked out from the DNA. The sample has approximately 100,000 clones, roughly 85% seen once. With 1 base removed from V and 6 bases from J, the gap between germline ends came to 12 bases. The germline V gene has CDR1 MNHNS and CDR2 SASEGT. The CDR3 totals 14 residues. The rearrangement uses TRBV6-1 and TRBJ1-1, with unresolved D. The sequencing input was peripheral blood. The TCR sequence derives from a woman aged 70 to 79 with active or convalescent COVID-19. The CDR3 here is CASSEVEGRAEAFF. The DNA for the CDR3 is TGTGCCAGCAGTGAAGTGGAAGGGCGGGCTGAAGCTTTCTTT.